The 5 T cell receptor beta chains given below trace back to one sample, sequenced in a study of cytomegalovirus exposure and HLA in healthy donors. In the PCR, 60 Vbeta and 13 Jbeta primers were used. The assay was immunoSEQ multiplex PCR, and TCRdb's table has in-frame clones only and misses some. The repertoire has 110,000 to 150,000 clones, roughly 70% of them found once; the top ten carry under 2.5%. The sample taken for sequencing was PBMCs. The receptors originated from a woman in her sixties in good health and CMV-seropositive.

The J gene is TRBJ2-7, the V gene TRBV6-1; 7 bases are a match to TRBD2. The junction had 8 bases not matched to a gene; V was cut back by 6 bases and J by 0 bases. The CDR3 has 15 amino acids. Germline V gene lookup returns CDR1 MNHNS and CDR2 SASEGT. The CDR3, as DNA: TGTGCCAGCAGGGAACTAGCGTTCAGCTCCTACGAGCAGTACTTC. This encodes CASRELAFSSYEQYF.

The CDR3 DNA follows: TGTGCCAGCAGTGGGGGGACAGGGTATTCCTTAAGCTCCTACGAGCAGTACTTC. Translating it yields CASSGGTGYSLSSYEQYF. The J gene is TRBJ2-7, the V gene TRBV2, with 9 bases aligning to TRBD1. The CDR3 contains 18 residues. V lost 4 bases and J lost 0; bases outside the gene matches: 13. The germline CDR1 and CDR2 sequences are SNHLY and FYNNEI.

This clone was seen only a few times. The chain recombines TRBV25-1 with TRBJ1-5; 7 bases match TRBD1. Germline assignment: CDR1 MGHDK and CDR2 SYGVNS. This CDR3 region has 13 residues. The J segment lost 7 bases and the V segment lost 4 bases, leaving 4 bases of the junction unmatched. Here the CDR3 DNA reads TGTGCCAGCAGTGGGGCAGGGGGGCAGCCCCAGCATTTT. Its translation is CASSGAGGQPQHF. The whole variable domain, filled in from reference TRBV25-1 and TRBJ1-5, reads EADIYQTPRYLVIGTGKKITLECSQTMGHDKMYWYQQDPGMELHLIHYSYGVNSTEKGDLSSESTVSRIRTEHFPLTLESARPSHTSQYLCASSGAGGQPQHFGDGTRLSIL.

The chain recombines TRBV28 with TRBJ2-1; 7 bases match TRBD2. The CDR3 has 14 amino acids. V shed 3 bases, J shed 12 bases, and the junction held 11 bases outside the gene matches. CDR1 is MDHEN and CDR2 is SYDVKM in the germline V gene. The CDR3 here is CASSFWRESGWQFF. CDR3 bases: TGTGCCAGCAGTTTTTGGCGGGAGTCGGGATGGCAGTTCTTC.

This chain connects TRBV7-9 to TRBJ2-1; perhaps TRBD2 as D (7 bases). Germline-derived CDR1 and CDR2 are SEHNR and FQNEAQ (reference sequence). The CDR3 is made up of 16 amino acids. The V end was cut by 4 bases, the J end by 10 bases, with 23 bases between. The CDR3 coding sequence is TGTGCCAGCAGCTCTAGGGGGGGCGACTTAATACCGGAGCAGTTCTTC. Encoded protein: CASSSRGGDLIPEQFF. Full variable domain (remainder filled in from reference TRBV7-9 and TRBJ2-1): DTGVSQNPRHKITKRGQNVTFRCDPISEHNRLYWYRQTLGQGPEFLTYFQNEAQLEKSRLLSDRFSAERPKGSFSTLEIQRTEQGDSAMYLCASSSRGGDLIPEQFFGPGTRLTVL.